The 11 T cell receptor beta chains below were found in one sample sequenced in a study of response to subunit inactivated influenza vaccine. TCRdb called the RT-PCR reads again in MiXCR, with one record for every CDR3 protein. The table includes about 520,000 distinct CDR3 sequences, 6.5% to 8% detected once. Sequenced here: PBMCs from blood, sampled less than 30 months after vaccination. These receptors were taken from a man between 50 and 69 years old who received an inactivated influenza vaccine.

This clonotype was observed a handful of times. The rearrangement joins TRBV5-5 to TRBJ2-3, with 10 bases that match TRBD1. The germline gives CDR1 SGHKS, CDR2 YYEKEE (reference sequence). V was pared by 1 base and J by 4 bases, with 3 bases of the junction left unmatched. The CDR3 length is 15 residues. The CDR3 here is CASSLMGQGPDTQYF. DNA of the CDR3: TGTGCCAGCAGCTTGATGGGACAGGGGCCAGATACGCAGTATTTT.

This clonotype was seen more than once but under ten times. This chain connects TRBV15 to TRBJ2-5; TRBD1 matches 7 bases. After removal of 8 bases from V and 4 bases from J, the junction contained 13 bases not matched to a gene. Germline values: CDR1 LNHNV, CDR2 YYDKDF (reference sequence). This CDR3 is 15 amino acids long. CDR3 in amino acids: CATVGGGGVRETQYF. CDR3 bases: TGTGCCACCGTAGGGGGCGGTGGGGTTCGAGAGACCCAGTACTTC.

This clonotype was picked up a small number of times. The CDR3 loop is CASSWARGSRGETQYF. CDR3 DNA: TGCGCCAGCAGCTGGGCGAGGGGATCTCGGGGAGAGACCCAGTACTTC. This chain joins TRBV5-1 and TRBJ2-5, with D tentatively TRBD1 or TRBD2 (5 bases each). V lost 3 bases, J lost 4 bases, and 19 bases lay in between. This CDR3 contains 16 residues. The germline CDR1 and CDR2 sequences are SGHRS and YFSETQ.

This clonotype was recorded a few times. This chain joins TRBV29-1 and TRBJ2-5; 8 bases are a match to TRBD1. Germline V lookup: CDR1 SQVTM, CDR2 ANQGSEA. V was pared by 3 bases and J by 5 bases, with 5 bases of the junction left unmatched. CDR3 size: 13 residues. CDR3 bases: TGCAGCGTTGATAGCACAGGGGGGGAGACCCAGTACTTC. Its translation: CSVDSTGGETQYF.

This clonotype was detected ten times or more. This chain links TRBV20-1 with TRBJ2-7, with 16 nucleotides matching TRBD2. J lost 5 bases, V lost 5 bases, and 9 bases had no gene match. The germline V gene has CDR1 DFQATT and CDR2 SNEGSKA (reference sequence). This CDR3 region has 16 residues. The CDR3 loop reads CSAAGTSGRENHEQYF. In DNA form, the CDR3 reads TGCAGTGCTGCCGGGACTAGCGGGAGGGAGAACCACGAGCAGTACTTC.

This clonotype was counted many times. This chain connects TRBV7-9 to TRBJ1-6, with TRBD1 as a possible D gene (5 bases). The CDR3 extends over 15 amino acids. Germline loops: CDR1 SEHNR, CDR2 FQNEAQ (reference sequence). V shed 5 bases and J shed 7 bases, with 15 bases lying between them. CDR3 sequence (DNA): TGTGCCAGCAGCGGACAAAGTGGCGGGAATTCACCCCTCCACTTT. It codes for CASSGQSGGNSPLHF.

This clonotype has a count of ten or more. The chain joins TRBV28 to TRBJ2-1; 8 positions match TRBD2. V gave up 2 bases and J gave up 4 bases; unmatched junction bases: 4. Germline lookup yields CDR1 MDHEN and CDR2 SYDVKM. The CDR3 totals 15 residues. The CDR3 coding sequence is TGTGCCAGCAGTTTACCGGGGGGGGCGTACAATGAGCAGTTCTTC. This translates into CASSLPGGAYNEQFF.

This clonotype was found many times. This chain joins TRBV7-9 and TRBJ2-1; possibly TRBD2 for D (5 bases). CDR3 size: 14 residues. The germline CDR1 and CDR2 sequences are SEHNR and FQNEAQ (reference sequence). The germline V and J ends were trimmed by 5 bases and 4 bases, with 12 bases remaining between them. In nucleotides, the CDR3 is TGTGCCAGCAGCCCCGGAGGCCCGTACAATGAGCAGTTCTTC. Translation: CASSPGGPYNEQFF. The whole variable domain, remainder taken from reference TRBV7-9 and TRBJ2-1, is DTGVSQNPRHKITKRGQNVTFRCDPISEHNRLYWYRQTLGQGPEFLTYFQNEAQLEKSRLLSDRFSAERPKGSFSTLEIQRTEQGDSAMYLCASSPGGPYNEQFFGPGTRLTVL.

The V call is TRBV7-7, the J call TRBJ2-3; D could derive from TRBD1 or TRBD2 (5 bases each). The CDR3 has 18 residues. The germline V gene has CDR1 SSHAT and CDR2 FNYEAQ (reference sequence). Trimming stripped 3 bases from V and 2 bases from J, with 21 bases between. Here the CDR3 DNA reads TGTGCCAGCAGCTTGTCAATTCCCGGGACCCAATACACAGATACGCAGTATTTT. Its protein product is CASSLSIPGTQYTDTQYF.

The chain couples TRBV24-1 to TRBJ2-3; 10 positions match TRBD1. CDR3 length equals 17 residues. From germline, CDR1 is KGHDR and CDR2 SFDVKD. V trimming: 2 bases; J trimming: 3 bases; junction bases outside the gene matches: 7. The CDR3 region is CATSDWGTGDLTDTQYF. The DNA of the CDR3 is TGTGCCACCAGTGATTGGGGGACAGGGGATTTAACAGATACGCAGTATTTT.

The V and J genes are TRBV27 and TRBJ2-7; 10 nucleotides line up with TRBD1. This CDR3 spans 15 amino acids. J lost 0 bases, V lost 5 bases, and 4 bases had no gene match. Germline assignment: CDR1 MNHEY and CDR2 SMNVEV (reference sequence). The CDR3 reads CASSTRDRGSYEQYF. In DNA form, the CDR3 reads TGTGCCAGCAGTACCCGGGACAGGGGCTCCTACGAGCAGTACTTC.